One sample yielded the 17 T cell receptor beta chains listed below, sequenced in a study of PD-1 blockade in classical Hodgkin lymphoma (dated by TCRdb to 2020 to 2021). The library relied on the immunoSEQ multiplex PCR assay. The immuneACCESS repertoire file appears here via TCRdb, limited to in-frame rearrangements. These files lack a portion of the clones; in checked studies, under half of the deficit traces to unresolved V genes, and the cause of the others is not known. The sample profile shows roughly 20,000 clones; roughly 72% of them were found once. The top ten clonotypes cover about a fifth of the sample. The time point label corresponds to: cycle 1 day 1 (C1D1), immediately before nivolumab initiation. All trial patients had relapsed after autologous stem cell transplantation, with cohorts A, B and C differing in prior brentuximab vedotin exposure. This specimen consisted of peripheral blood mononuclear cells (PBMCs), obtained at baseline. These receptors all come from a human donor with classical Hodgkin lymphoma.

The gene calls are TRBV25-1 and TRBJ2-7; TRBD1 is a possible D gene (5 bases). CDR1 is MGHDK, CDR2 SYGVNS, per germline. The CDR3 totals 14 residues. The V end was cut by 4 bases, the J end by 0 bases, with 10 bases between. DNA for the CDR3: TGTGCCAGCAGTGGTGGGGCCTACTCCTACGAGCAGTACTTC. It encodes CASSGGAYSYEQYF.

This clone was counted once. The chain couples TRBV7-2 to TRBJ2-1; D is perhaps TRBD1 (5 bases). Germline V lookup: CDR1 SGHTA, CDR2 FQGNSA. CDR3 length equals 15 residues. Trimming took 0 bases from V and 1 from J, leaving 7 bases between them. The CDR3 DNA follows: TGTGCCAGCAGCTTAGCGCAGGGATCCTACAATGAGCAGTTCTTC. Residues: CASSLAQGSYNEQFF.

The CDR3 sequence: CASSPWTGDEQFF. DNA for the CDR3: TGTGCCAGCAGCCCGTGGACAGGGGATGAGCAGTTCTTC. This sequence joins TRBV9 and TRBJ2-1, with TRBD1 identical over 9 bases. Germline assignment: CDR1 SGDLS and CDR2 YYNGEE. The CDR3 contains 13 residues. V gave up 4 bases and J gave up 8 bases; unmatched junction bases: 4.

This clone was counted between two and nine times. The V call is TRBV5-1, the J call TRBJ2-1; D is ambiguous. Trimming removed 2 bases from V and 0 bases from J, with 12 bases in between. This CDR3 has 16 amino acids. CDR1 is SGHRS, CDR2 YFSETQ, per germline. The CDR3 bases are TGCGCCAGCAGCTTACAAGCGCCTAGCTCCTACAATGAGCAGTTCTTC. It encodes CASSLQAPSSYNEQFF. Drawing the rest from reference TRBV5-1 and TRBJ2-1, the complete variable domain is KAGVTQTPRYLIKTRGQQVTLSCSPISGHRSVSWYQQTPGQGLQFLFEYFSETQRNKGNFPGRFSGRQFSNSRSEMNVSTLELGDSALYLCASSLQAPSSYNEQFFGPGTRLTVL.

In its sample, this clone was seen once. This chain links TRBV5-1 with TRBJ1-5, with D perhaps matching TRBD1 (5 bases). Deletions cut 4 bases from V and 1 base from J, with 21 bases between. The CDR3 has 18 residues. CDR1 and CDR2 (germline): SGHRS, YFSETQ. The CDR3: CASSLQVKGKGSNQPQHF. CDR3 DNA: TGCGCCAGCAGCCTGCAAGTGAAGGGGAAGGGAAGCAATCAGCCCCAGCATTTT. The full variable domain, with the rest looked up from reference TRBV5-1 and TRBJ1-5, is KAGVTQTPRYLIKTRGQQVTLSCSPISGHRSVSWYQQTPGQGLQFLFEYFSETQRNKGNFPGRFSGRQFSNSRSEMNVSTLELGDSALYLCASSLQVKGKGSNQPQHFGDGTRLSIL.

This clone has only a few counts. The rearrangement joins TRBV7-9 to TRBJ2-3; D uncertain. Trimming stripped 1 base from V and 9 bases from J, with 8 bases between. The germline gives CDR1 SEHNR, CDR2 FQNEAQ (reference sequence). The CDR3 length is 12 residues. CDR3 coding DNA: TGTGCCAGCAGCTTAGGCGTTGCAACGCAGTATTTT. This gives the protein CASSLGVATQYF.

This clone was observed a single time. For the CDR3, the DNA is TGTGCCAGCAGCGGCGGATCGGGGACCCCAAAGACCCAGTACTTC. Protein product: CASSGGSGTPKTQYF. The V call is TRBV9, the J call TRBJ2-5, with D perhaps assigned TRBD1 or TRBD2 (5 bases each). Trimming removed 3 bases from V and 6 bases from J, with 18 bases in between. Germline CDR1 SGDLS, CDR2 YYNGEE. This CDR3 has 15 amino acids.

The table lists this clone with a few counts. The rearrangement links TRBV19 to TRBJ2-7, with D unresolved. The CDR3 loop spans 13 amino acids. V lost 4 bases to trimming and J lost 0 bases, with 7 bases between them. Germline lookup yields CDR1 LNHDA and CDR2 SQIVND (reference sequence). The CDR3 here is CASSTGTSYEQYF. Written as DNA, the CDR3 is TGTGCCAGTAGTACCGGAACCTCCTACGAGCAGTACTTC.

The CDR3 DNA reads as TGTGCCAGCAGCTTAAGCCAGTACAATGAGCAGTTCTTC. Residues: CASSLSQYNEQFF. This rearrangement joins TRBV7-3 to TRBJ2-1, with unresolved D. Germline V CDR1 and CDR2: SGHTA, FQGTGA. CDR3 length: 13 amino acids. Trimming pared 1 base from V and 4 bases from J, leaving 5 bases between.

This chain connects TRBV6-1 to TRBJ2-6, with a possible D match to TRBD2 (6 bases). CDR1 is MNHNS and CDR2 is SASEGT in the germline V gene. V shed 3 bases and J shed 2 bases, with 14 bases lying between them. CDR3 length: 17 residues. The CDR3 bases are TGTGCCAGCAGTGATTACGGCACGGGGGCTGGGGCCAACGTCCTGACTTTC. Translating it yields CASSDYGTGAGANVLTF.

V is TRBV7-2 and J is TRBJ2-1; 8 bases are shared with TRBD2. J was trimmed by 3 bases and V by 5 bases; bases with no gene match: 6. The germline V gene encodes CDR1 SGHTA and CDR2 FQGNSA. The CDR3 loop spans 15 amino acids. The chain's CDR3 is CASSLSGGLYNEQFF. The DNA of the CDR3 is TGTGCCAGCAGCCTGAGCGGGGGACTCTACAATGAGCAGTTCTTC. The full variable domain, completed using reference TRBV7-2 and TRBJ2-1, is GAGVSQSPSNKVTEKGKDVELRCDPISGHTALYWYRQSLGQGLEFLIYFQGNSAPDKSGLPSDRFSAERTGGSVSTLTIQRTQQEDSAVYLCASSLSGGLYNEQFFGPGTRLTVL.

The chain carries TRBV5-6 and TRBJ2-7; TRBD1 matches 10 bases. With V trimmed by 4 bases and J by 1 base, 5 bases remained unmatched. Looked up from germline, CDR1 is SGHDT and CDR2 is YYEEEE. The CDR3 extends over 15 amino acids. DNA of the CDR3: TGTGCCAGCAGCGCGACAGGGGGCGAATCCTACGAGCAGTACTTC. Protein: CASSATGGESYEQYF.

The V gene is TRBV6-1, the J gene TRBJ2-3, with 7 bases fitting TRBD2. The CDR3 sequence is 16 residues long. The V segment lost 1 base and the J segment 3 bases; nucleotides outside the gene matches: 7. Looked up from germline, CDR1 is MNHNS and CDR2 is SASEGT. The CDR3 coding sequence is TGTGCCAGCAGTGAAGGCGTATGGGGGGGGACAGATACGCAGTATTTT. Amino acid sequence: CASSEGVWGGTDTQYF.

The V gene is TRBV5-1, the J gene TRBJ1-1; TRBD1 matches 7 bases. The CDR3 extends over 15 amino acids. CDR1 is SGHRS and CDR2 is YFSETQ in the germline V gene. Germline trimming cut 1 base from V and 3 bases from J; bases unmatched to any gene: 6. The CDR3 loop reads CASSLLGGWDTEAFF. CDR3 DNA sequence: TGCGCCAGCAGCTTGTTAGGGGGCTGGGACACTGAAGCTTTCTTT.

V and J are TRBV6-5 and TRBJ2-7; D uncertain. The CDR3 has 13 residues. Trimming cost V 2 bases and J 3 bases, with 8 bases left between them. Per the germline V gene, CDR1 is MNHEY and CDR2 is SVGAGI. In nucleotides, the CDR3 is TGTGCCAGCAGTTACGGAAGGGTCTACGAGCAGTACTTC. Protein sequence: CASSYGRVYEQYF.

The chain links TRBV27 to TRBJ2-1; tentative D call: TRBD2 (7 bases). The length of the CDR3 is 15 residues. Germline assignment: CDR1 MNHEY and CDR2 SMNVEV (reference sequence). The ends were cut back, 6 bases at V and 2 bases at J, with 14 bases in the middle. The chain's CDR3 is CASSHGGGPYNEQFF. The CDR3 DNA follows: TGTGCCAGCAGCCATGGGGGGGGCCCCTACAATGAGCAGTTCTTC.

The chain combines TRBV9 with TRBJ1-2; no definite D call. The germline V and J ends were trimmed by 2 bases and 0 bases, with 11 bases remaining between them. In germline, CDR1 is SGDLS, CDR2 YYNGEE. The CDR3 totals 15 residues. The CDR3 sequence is CASSVSGLANYGYTF. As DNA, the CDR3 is TGTGCCAGCAGCGTTTCGGGTCTAGCTAACTATGGCTACACCTTC.